This TCR beta chain was retrieved from a study of blood T cell repertoires in COVID-19. About the research overall: The analysed material was cDNA or gDNA that came from T cells, B-cell-depleted T cells, or PBMCs.

This CDR3 contains 13 residues. V lost 4 bases and J lost 7, with 16 bases in between. CDR1 and CDR2 from the germline V gene are GTSNPN and SVGIG (reference sequence). Methods used by the authors: Estimation of nucleated cell counts relied on the amplification of reference gene primers. Produced via immunoSEQ multiplex PCR; TCRdb's table is partial and in-frame only. V and J calls plus clone size are reproduced from that table; the DNA served to infer D and trimming. The sample lists over 20,000 clones, less than 95% seen once, with roughly 2.6% in the top ten. The TCR originated in a man aged 65 to 85 with acute or convalescent COVID-19. Sequencing was done on a sample of peripheral blood. The chain recombines TRBV30 with TRBJ1-2; the D is unclear. The CDR3 region is CAWNRDPPGGYTF. Written as DNA, the CDR3 is TGTGCCTGGAATCGGGATCCCCCTGGTGGCTACACCTTC.